This T cell receptor (beta chain) was captured in a study of CD8 T cells in ankylosing spondylitis. Study conclusions and caveats: A TCR beta motif made of several highly homologous variants seemed typical of ankylosing spondylitis blood. CD8+ by phenotype, disease-linked clones were relatively rare in peripheral blood.

Trimming removed 4 bases from V and 0 bases from J, with 14 bases in between. Germline CDR1 and CDR2: SGDLS and YYNGEE. The CDR3 totals 16 residues. This clonotype was seen ten or more times. Antigen specificity is unknown. Using its own MiXCR run on the 5' RACE reads, TCRdb lists one record per CDR3 protein. This table holds some 40,000 distinct CDR3 sequences, over 2.5% found once. The TCR comes from a male donor with ankylosing spondylitis or in good health (not recorded which). The V and J genes are TRBV9 and TRBJ2-1; no firm D call. The specimen was blood, either unsorted or a sorted T cell fraction (not recorded which). CDR3 amino acids: CASSQPYKSSYNEQFF. CDR3 nucleotide sequence: TGTGCCAGCAGCCAACCATACAAGAGCTCCTACAATGAGCAGTTCTTC.